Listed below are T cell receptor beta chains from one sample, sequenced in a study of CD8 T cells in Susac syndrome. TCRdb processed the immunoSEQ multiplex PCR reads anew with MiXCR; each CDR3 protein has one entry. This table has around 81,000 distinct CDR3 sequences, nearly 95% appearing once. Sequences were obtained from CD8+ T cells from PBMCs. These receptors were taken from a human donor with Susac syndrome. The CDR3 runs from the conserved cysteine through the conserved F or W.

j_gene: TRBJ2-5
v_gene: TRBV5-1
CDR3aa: CASSYSASLQETQYF

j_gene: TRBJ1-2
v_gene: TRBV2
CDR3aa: CASTDGWQGNGYTF

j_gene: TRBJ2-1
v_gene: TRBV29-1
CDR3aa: CSVEKASGGADEQFF

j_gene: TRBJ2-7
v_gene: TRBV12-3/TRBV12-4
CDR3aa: CASSLGPVLNEQYF

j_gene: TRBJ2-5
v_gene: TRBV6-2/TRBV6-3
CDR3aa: CASSLIGEQETQYF

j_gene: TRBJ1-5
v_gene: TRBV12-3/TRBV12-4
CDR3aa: CASSLDSRNQPQHF

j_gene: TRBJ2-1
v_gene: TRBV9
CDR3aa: CASTLSGGPYNEQFF

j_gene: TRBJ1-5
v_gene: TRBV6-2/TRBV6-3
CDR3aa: CASSYEESYQPQHF

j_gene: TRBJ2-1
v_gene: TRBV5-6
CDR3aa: CASSLVGPEQFF

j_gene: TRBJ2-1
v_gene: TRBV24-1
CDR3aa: CATSDLRSGDEQFF